This is a list of T cell receptor beta chains from one sample in a study of early T cells in non-severe SARS-CoV-2 infection. TCRdb reprocessed the 5' RACE reads via MiXCR and lists one record per CDR3 protein. This sample has about 68,000 distinct CDR3 sequences, with under 13% found just once. The source material was whole blood. These receptors were collected from an adult who was a healthcare worker with PCR-confirmed SARS-CoV-2 infection or an uninfected control (not recorded which). Both conserved end residues are part of each CDR3. The order of the fields is CDR3 DNA, CDR3 protein, clone size, V gene, D gene, J gene. The D gene is left open where the match is weak. Rows may omit the clone size; those that give it use once, few, many or a size class.

TGTGCCAGCAGGGAAGGGGCAGTAGCGGGAGACAATGAGCAGTTCTTC	CASREGAVAGDNEQFF	few	TRBV7-9	TRBD2	TRBJ2-1
TGCAGCGTCGACCACCTTCTAGCGTCAGAGACCCAGTACTTC	CSVDHLLASETQYF	-	TRBV29-1	-	TRBJ2-5
TGCAGTGGCAAGGCCCGTCTAACCCAATCACCCCTCCACTTT	CSGKARLTQSPLHF	many	TRBV20-1	-	TRBJ1-6
TGTGCCAGCAGCCCTAATAGGAACTATGGCTACACCTTC	CASSPNRNYGYTF	few	TRBV12-3/TRBV12-4	-	TRBJ1-2
TGTGCCAGCAGCGCGTACTCGGCCGGGGAGCTGTTTTTT	CASSAYSAGELFF	-	TRBV7-9	-	TRBJ2-2
TGTGCCAGCAGTCTTAGCGGGGCCCAAGAGACCCAGTACTTC	CASSLSGAQETQYF	medium-sized	TRBV12-3/TRBV12-4	TRBD2	TRBJ2-5
TGTGCCAGCTCAGGGGGACTAGCGGGAGGCGACAATGAGCAGTTCTTC	CASSGGLAGGDNEQFF	many	TRBV18	TRBD2	TRBJ2-1
TGCAGTGCTAGGGTGGTGGGCGAGCAGTACTTC	CSARVVGEQYF	few	TRBV20-1	-	TRBJ2-7
TGTGCCAGCAGCGTGTCGGGACTAGCGGGGTTGTACGAGCAGTACTTC	CASSVSGLAGLYEQYF	many	TRBV9	TRBD2	TRBJ2-7
TGTGCCAGCACATCCCAAACTGAAGCTTTCTTT	CASTSQTEAFF	-	TRBV2	-	TRBJ1-1
TGTGCCAGCACCCTACAGGGATTCGGGACCCAGTACTTC	CASTLQGFGTQYF	few	TRBV11-2	-	TRBJ2-5
TGTGCCAGCTCACCACCGGAAGCCCTCTCGGCCTATGGCTACACCTTC	CASSPPEALSAYGYTF	many	TRBV18	-	TRBJ1-2
TGTGCCAGCAGCTTGGGGAGGACTGAAGCTTTCTTT	CASSLGRTEAFF	-	TRBV7-9	-	TRBJ1-1
TGTGCCAGCAGCCGGACGACCAATCAGCCCCAGCATTTT	CASSRTTNQPQHF	many	TRBV28	-	TRBJ1-5
TGTGCCAGCAGATGGGGACTTGGTAACACCGGGGAGCTGTTTTTT	CASRWGLGNTGELFF	-	TRBV2	-	TRBJ2-2
TGTGCCAGCAGCTTAATCTCTATCACAGATACGCAGTATTTT	CASSLISITDTQYF	-	TRBV7-8	-	TRBJ2-3
TGCGCCAGCAGCTTGGTGACGGGAGGGCCGGGTGAGCAGTTCTTC	CASSLVTGGPGEQFF	-	TRBV5-1	TRBD2	TRBJ2-1
TGCGCCAGCAGCTTGCCCTCGCGGGGGCCTAGCACAGATACGCAGTATTTT	CASSLPSRGPSTDTQYF	many	TRBV5-1	-	TRBJ2-3
TGTGCCAGCAGCCAAGGGTTCCGTGCTGAAGCTTTCTTT	CASSQGFRAEAFF	few	TRBV14	-	TRBJ1-1
TGTGCCACTACCCCGCCCGGGACAGCAGACTACGAGCAGTACTTC	CATTPPGTADYEQYF	many	TRBV27	TRBD1	TRBJ2-7
TGTGCCAGCAGCTTCGGGACCGCAGAGCAGTTCTTC	CASSFGTAEQFF	-	TRBV11-1	-	TRBJ2-1
TGTGCCAGCAGCCAAGATAGCCCCGTATGGACTGAAGCTTTCTTT	CASSQDSPVWTEAFF	few	TRBV14	-	TRBJ1-1
TGCAGCGTTGAAGAGAACGCAAATGAGCAGTTCTTC	CSVEENANEQFF	many	TRBV29-1	-	TRBJ2-1
TGTGCCAGCAGCTTAGCTGGGACGGTGAACACTGAAGCTTTCTTT	CASSLAGTVNTEAFF	-	TRBV7-8	-	TRBJ1-1
TGTGCCACCGAGGACGAGAACCTCTACGAGCAGTACTTC	CATEDENLYEQYF	many	TRBV24-1	-	TRBJ2-7
TGCGCCAGCAGCCCAGCAGCGGGAGGGGGAGAAGATACGCAGTATTTT	CASSPAAGGGEDTQYF	few	TRBV5-1	TRBD2	TRBJ2-3
TGCGCCAGCAGCTTCGGGAGGCCTGACAATGAGCAGTTCTTC	CASSFGRPDNEQFF	-	TRBV5-1	TRBD2	TRBJ2-1
TGCAGTGCTAGCCCGGGCCGACGAGTGAACACCGGGGAGCTGTTTTTT	CSASPGRRVNTGELFF	-	TRBV20-1	-	TRBJ2-2
TGCAGTGCTAGAGATCTTATGAACACTGAAGCTTTCTTT	CSARDLMNTEAFF	-	TRBV20-1	-	TRBJ1-1
TGCAGCGTCACGACTATAGCGGCTAGCACAGATACGCAGTATTTT	CSVTTIAASTDTQYF	-	TRBV29-1	-	TRBJ2-3
TGTGCCAGCAGCACAGGGTGGCAGCCCCAGCATTTT	CASSTGWQPQHF	few	TRBV12-3/TRBV12-4	-	TRBJ1-5
TGTGCCAGCAGCTTTGTGAAAGAGACCCAGTACTTC	CASSFVKETQYF	few	TRBV7-6	-	TRBJ2-5
TGTGCCAGTACTTATGGGACAGGGCTCTACAATGAGCAGTTCTTC	CASTYGTGLYNEQFF	-	TRBV19	TRBD1	TRBJ2-1
TGCAGTGCTAGAGTCGGGGGAAGCAATCAGCCCCAGCATTTT	CSARVGGSNQPQHF	few	TRBV20-1	-	TRBJ1-5
TGTGCCAGCAGTGAATGGGCGGGGGTAGGGGCCTACGAGCAGTACTTC	CASSEWAGVGAYEQYF	few	TRBV6-1	TRBD2	TRBJ2-7
TGTGCCAGCAGCTTAAATGGACCAGATACGCAGTATTTT	CASSLNGPDTQYF	many	TRBV7-3	-	TRBJ2-3
TGCGCCAGCAGCCGTCAGCAAAACACTGAAGCTTTCTTT	CASSRQQNTEAFF	many	TRBV4-1	-	TRBJ1-1
TGTGCCAGCAGTTTCTCGGGACTGATTTACAATGAGCAGTTCTTC	CASSFSGLIYNEQFF	few	TRBV27	-	TRBJ2-1
TGCAGTGCCACCCTAGCGGGAGGGTTGGAGACCCAGTACTTC	CSATLAGGLETQYF	-	TRBV20-1	TRBD2	TRBJ2-5